This T cell receptor beta chain was identified in a study of CD8 T cells in ankylosing spondylitis. Germline V gene lookup returns CDR1 MDHEN and CDR2 SYDVKM. This CDR3 is built from 14 residues. V was pared by 8 bases and J by 0 bases, with 10 bases between. Comment on this clonotype: Its specificity is not known.

Quantitative 5'-RACE with molecular barcodes was used to make the TCR beta libraries. Via MiXCR, TCRdb re-called the 5' RACE reads, giving one row per CDR3 protein. The sample contains 250,000 to 400,000 distinct CDR3 sequences, 11% of which appear only once. Study-level results: Disease-linked clones reportedly concentrated significantly in matched ankylosing spondylitis synovial fluid. Prior literature has documented some motif variants in synovial fluid and blood from reactive arthritis. Within peripheral blood, clones linked to disease were CD8+ and relatively rare.

This chain links TRBV28 with TRBJ2-2; no clear D. The clonotype was recovered from a female donor with ankylosing spondylitis or in good health (not recorded which). Material for sequencing was blood, either unsorted or a sorted T cell fraction (not recorded which). The CDR3 DNA is TGTGCCAGCCAAACCGCTTCGAACACCGGGGAGCTGTTTTTT. Protein sequence: CASQTASNTGELFF.